The T cell receptor (beta chain) described here comes from a study of shared clonotypes between healthy human individuals. Study-wide context: Per donor, three plates held CD4 naive cells, three held CD4 memory, two held CD8 naive and one held CD8 memory.

CD45RO-negative, CCR7-positively selected cells formed the naive CD8 fraction, excluding terminally differentiated effector memory CD45RA+ cells. Germline V gene lookup returns CDR1 LNHNV and CDR2 YYDKDF (reference sequence). The CDR3 runs to 14 residues. The germline V and J ends were trimmed by 5 bases and 2 bases, with 9 bases remaining between them. Generated by immunoSEQ multiplex PCR, the TCRdb table keeps only in-frame clones and is missing some. The sample includes some 2 million clones, about 95% seen only once; the top ten take 0.95% to 1.5%. Sequenced material: naive CD8+ T cells sorted from blood. The TCR was taken from a man aged 18-30 years in good health. This chain connects TRBV15 to TRBJ2-2, with D unclear. The CDR3 DNA reads TGTGCCACCAGCGTTACACGAAACACCGGGGAGCTGTTTTTT. It translates to CATSVTRNTGELFF.